The clone carrying this TCR beta chain was picked up a small number of times. This specimen comes from a study of T-cell reconstitution after alpha-beta-depleted transplantation in children. Trimming at V came to 3 bases and at J to 9 bases, leaving 9 bases not matched to a gene. The length of the CDR3 is 15 residues. The germline gives CDR1 KGHSH, CDR2 LQKENI. Unique molecular identifiers were built into the TCRbeta library. Each CDR3 protein gets one entry after TCRdb re-called the PCR reads with MiXCR. The sample includes approximately 520,000 distinct CDR3 sequences, 30% to 35% of them seen just once.

This clonotype originated in a human donor who donated a stem cell graft to a child with aplastic anemia. This specimen consisted of PBMCs from the stem cell graft donor, obtained from the stem cell graft. The V gene is TRBV18, the J gene TRBJ2-1; 9 bases are a match to TRBD1. CDR3 coding DNA: TGTGCCAGCTCACCCCAGGGACAGGGACTCACTGAGCAGTTCTTC. Its protein is CASSPQGQGLTEQFF.